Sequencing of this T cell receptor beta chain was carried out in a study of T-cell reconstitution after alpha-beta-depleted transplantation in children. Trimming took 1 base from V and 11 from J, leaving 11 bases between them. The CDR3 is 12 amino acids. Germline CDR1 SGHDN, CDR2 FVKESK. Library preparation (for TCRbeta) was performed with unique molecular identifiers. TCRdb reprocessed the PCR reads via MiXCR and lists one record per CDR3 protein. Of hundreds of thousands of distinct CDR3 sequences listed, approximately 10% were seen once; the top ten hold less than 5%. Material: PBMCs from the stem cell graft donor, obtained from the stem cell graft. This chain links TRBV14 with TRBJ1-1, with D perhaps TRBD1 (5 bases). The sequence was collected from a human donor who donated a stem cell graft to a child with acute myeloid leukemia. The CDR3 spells CASSQGGGPAFF. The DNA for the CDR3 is TGTGCCAGCAGCCAAGGGGGCGGGCCTGCTTTCTTT.